The rows below give T cell receptor beta chains drawn from one sample of a study of beta chain features in type 1 diabetes. Measured with immunoSEQ multiplex PCR; TCRdb has only the in-frame clones, and not every one. This table holds around 190,000 clones, less than 15% found once. The sequenced material came from central memory CD4+ T cells from blood. These TCRs come from a woman aged 18-29 years in good health. Both conserved end residues are part of each CDR3. D genes are given only for firm matches. Where a row states a size, it is once, few, many or the class of an expanded clone; other rows omit it.

DNA: TGTGCCAGCAGCCCCAAGAGTCCGAACGTAAACACTGAAGCTTTCTTT; CDR3: CASSPKSPNVNTEAFF; J: TRBJ1-1; V: TRBV9; size: once; D: .
DNA: TGTGCCAGCAGTTTGGACAGAGTGAACACTGAAGCTTTCTTT; CDR3: CASSLDRVNTEAFF; J: TRBJ1-1; V: TRBV13; size: .; D: .
DNA: TGTGCCAGTAGACTCCTCGTGGGGAGCAACGGGGCCAACGTCCTGACTTTC; CDR3: CASRLLVGSNGANVLTF; J: TRBJ2-6; V: TRBV19; size: .; D: .
DNA: TGTGCCTGGAGCCTAGGGGGTACAGAGACCCAGTACTTC; CDR3: CAWSLGGTETQYF; J: TRBJ2-5; V: TRBV30; size: few; D: .
DNA: TGTGCCATCAGTGAGGTTCAGGATGAGCAGTTCTTC; CDR3: CAISEVQDEQFF; J: TRBJ2-1; V: TRBV10-3; size: .; D: .
DNA: TGTGCCAGCAGCCCCCCGAGACAGGGGGCCGATACGCAGTATTTT; CDR3: CASSPPRQGADTQYF; J: TRBJ2-3; V: TRBV7-8; size: .; D: TRBD1
DNA: TGCGCCAGCAGCATAGACAGCTACAATGAGCAGTTCTTC; CDR3: CASSIDSYNEQFF; J: TRBJ2-1; V: TRBV5-1; size: few; D: .
DNA: TGTGCCAGCTCACGAGCGGGTAGCACAGATACGCAGTATTTT; CDR3: CASSRAGSTDTQYF; J: TRBJ2-3; V: TRBV18; size: many; D: .
DNA: TGTGCCAGCAGCTTACAGACCCGGGACACCTTAAACTATGGCTACACCTTC; CDR3: CASSLQTRDTLNYGYTF; J: TRBJ1-2; V: TRBV7-8; size: .; D: .
DNA: TGTGCCAGCAGCTTAACAGTCCCCGGGGAGCTGTTTTTT; CDR3: CASSLTVPGELFF; J: TRBJ2-2; V: TRBV11-3; size: few; D: .
DNA: TGTGCCAGTGCTATGGACAGGGTTAATGAAAAACTGTTTTTT; CDR3: CASAMDRVNEKLFF; J: TRBJ1-4; V: TRBV19; size: .; D: TRBD1
DNA: TGCAGCGTTCACGGACTAAGTCAAGAGACCCAGTACTTC; CDR3: CSVHGLSQETQYF; J: TRBJ2-5; V: TRBV29-1; size: .; D: .
DNA: TGTGCCTGGAGTGTACCCCCCCAGGGAAAAGAGACCCAGTACTTC; CDR3: CAWSVPPQGKETQYF; J: TRBJ2-5; V: TRBV30; size: .; D: .
DNA: TGTGCCAGCAGTTTCCGACAGCCAAAACTGTTTTTT; CDR3: CASSFRQPKLFF; J: TRBJ1-4; V: TRBV28; size: few; D: .
DNA: TGTGCCACCGAGGACAGGGGGCGGTCTGGAAACACCATATATTTT; CDR3: CATEDRGRSGNTIYF; J: TRBJ1-3; V: TRBV7-2; size: many; D: TRBD1
DNA: TGTGCCTGGAACCCCGGACAGAGGATCTCTGAAGCTTTCTTT; CDR3: CAWNPGQRISEAFF; J: TRBJ1-1; V: TRBV30; size: .; D: .
DNA: TGTGCCATCATGGAAAGGACAGGGCTGGACGGCTACACCTTC; CDR3: CAIMERTGLDGYTF; J: TRBJ1-2; V: TRBV10-3; size: few; D: TRBD1
DNA: TGCAGCGTTGGTCTGCTAGCGGGACTCAATGAGCAGTTCTTC; CDR3: CSVGLLAGLNEQFF; J: TRBJ2-1; V: TRBV29-1; size: few; D: TRBD2
DNA: TGTGCCAGTAGTATGAGGTTGGAGCGGCTAGCGGGATTCAATGAGCAGTTCTTC; CDR3: CASSMRLERLAGFNEQFF; J: TRBJ2-1; V: TRBV19; size: few; D: TRBD2
DNA: TGCGCCAGCAGCTTGGACAGGGTGACGGGCGAGCAGTACTTC; CDR3: CASSLDRVTGEQYF; J: TRBJ2-7; V: TRBV5-1; size: .; D: .
DNA: TGTGCCAGCAGTGACCCTCGGGACAGGGGTAACTATGGCTACACCTTC; CDR3: CASSDPRDRGNYGYTF; J: TRBJ1-2; V: TRBV25-1; size: .; D: TRBD1
DNA: TGTGCCAGCAGCTTAGCTGCAGGGTCCAATCAGCCCCAGCATTTT; CDR3: CASSLAAGSNQPQHF; J: TRBJ1-5; V: TRBV11-2; size: .; D: .
DNA: TGTGCCAGCAGCCGTCACAGGGTTGGGACGGGCGAGCAGTACTTC; CDR3: CASSRHRVGTGEQYF; J: TRBJ2-7; V: TRBV6-5; size: .; D: .
DNA: TGTGCCAGCTCACCACTAGCGGCTTCGGACGAGCAGTACTTC; CDR3: CASSPLAASDEQYF; J: TRBJ2-7; V: TRBV18; size: .; D: .
DNA: TGCGCCAGCAGCTCCACCACAGGGGGCGTTACAGATACGCAGTATTTT; CDR3: CASSSTTGGVTDTQYF; J: TRBJ2-3; V: TRBV5-1; size: .; D: TRBD1
DNA: TGTGCCAGCAGCCGTTCGGGACAGAACGAGCAGTACTTC; CDR3: CASSRSGQNEQYF; J: TRBJ2-7; V: TRBV4-2; size: .; D: TRBD1
DNA: TGTGCCAGCACCAGAAACCAAGAGACCCAGTACTTC; CDR3: CASTRNQETQYF; J: TRBJ2-5; V: TRBV7-2; size: .; D: .
DNA: TGTGCCAGCAGGGAGACTAGCGGATACACCGGGGAGCTGTTTTTT; CDR3: CASRETSGYTGELFF; J: TRBJ2-2; V: TRBV7-3; size: few; D: TRBD2
DNA: TGTGCCAGCAACCGCCAGGGCGGCAATCAGCCCCAGCATTTT; CDR3: CASNRQGGNQPQHF; J: TRBJ1-5; V: TRBV2; size: .; D: .
DNA: TGTGCCAGCAGTGAAGCAAGGGGCGGTGGGGCCAACGTCCTGACTTTC; CDR3: CASSEARGGGANVLTF; J: TRBJ2-6; V: TRBV6-1; size: few; D: .
DNA: TGTGCCAGCAGCTTGGGGCAAAACACTGAAGCTTTCTTT; CDR3: CASSLGQNTEAFF; J: TRBJ1-1; V: TRBV7-3; size: few; D: .
DNA: TGTGCCAGCAACCTAGCGGAAGACAATGAGCAGTTCTTC; CDR3: CASNLAEDNEQFF; J: TRBJ2-1; V: TRBV2; size: few; D: TRBD2
DNA: TGCGCCAGCAGCTTGGAACCAGCGGGAGGTTACAGTGAGCAGTTCTTC; CDR3: CASSLEPAGGYSEQFF; J: TRBJ2-1; V: TRBV5-1; size: few; D: TRBD2
DNA: TGTGCCAGCAGCTTTCAGGGGGCGCGGAATCAGCCCCAGCATTTT; CDR3: CASSFQGARNQPQHF; J: TRBJ1-5; V: TRBV28; size: .; D: TRBD1
DNA: TGCGCCAGCAGCCAAGAACCACAGGGGTGGAAATATACGCAGTATTTT; CDR3: CASSQEPQGWKYTQYF; J: TRBJ2-3; V: TRBV4-3; size: .; D: TRBD1
DNA: TGTGCCAGCAGACACAGCGGGGAGCTGTTTTTT; CDR3: CASRHSGELFF; J: TRBJ2-2; V: TRBV6-1; size: .; D: .
DNA: TGTGCCAGCAGTGGGGTACTCCGGGCGACAGTCGGGGCCAACGTCCTGACTTTC; CDR3: CASSGVLRATVGANVLTF; J: TRBJ2-6; V: TRBV6-1; size: .; D: .
DNA: TGTGCCAGTAATCCGGGACTAGAAGTAGGTGAGCAGTTCTTC; CDR3: CASNPGLEVGEQFF; J: TRBJ2-1; V: TRBV19; size: many; D: TRBD2
DNA: TGCGCCAGCAGCCAGACGGGACATAGGGCCTACGAGCAGTACTTC; CDR3: CASSQTGHRAYEQYF; J: TRBJ2-7; V: TRBV4-3; size: few; D: .
DNA: TGTGCCAGCTCACCGACGAGAGGAAAAAACATTCAGTACTTC; CDR3: CASSPTRGKNIQYF; J: TRBJ2-4; V: TRBV18; size: .; D: .
DNA: TGTGCCAGCAGCTTATTTGCGGTCAGCACAGATACGCAGTATTTT; CDR3: CASSLFAVSTDTQYF; J: TRBJ2-3; V: TRBV7-2; size: .; D: .